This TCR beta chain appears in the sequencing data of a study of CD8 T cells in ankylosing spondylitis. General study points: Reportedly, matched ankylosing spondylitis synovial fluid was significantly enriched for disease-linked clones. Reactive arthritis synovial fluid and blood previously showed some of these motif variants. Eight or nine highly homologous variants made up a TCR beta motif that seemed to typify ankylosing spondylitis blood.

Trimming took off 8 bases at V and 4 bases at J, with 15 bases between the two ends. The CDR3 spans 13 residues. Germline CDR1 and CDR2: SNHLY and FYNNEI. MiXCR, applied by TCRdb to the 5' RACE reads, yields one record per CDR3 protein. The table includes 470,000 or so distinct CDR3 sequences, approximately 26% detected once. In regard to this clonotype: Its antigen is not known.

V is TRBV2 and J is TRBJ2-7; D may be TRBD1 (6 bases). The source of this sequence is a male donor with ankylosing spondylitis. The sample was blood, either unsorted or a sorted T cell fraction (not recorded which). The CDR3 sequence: CASGDRDIYEQYF. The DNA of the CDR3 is TGTGCCAGCGGCGACCGGGACATTTACGAGCAGTACTTC.